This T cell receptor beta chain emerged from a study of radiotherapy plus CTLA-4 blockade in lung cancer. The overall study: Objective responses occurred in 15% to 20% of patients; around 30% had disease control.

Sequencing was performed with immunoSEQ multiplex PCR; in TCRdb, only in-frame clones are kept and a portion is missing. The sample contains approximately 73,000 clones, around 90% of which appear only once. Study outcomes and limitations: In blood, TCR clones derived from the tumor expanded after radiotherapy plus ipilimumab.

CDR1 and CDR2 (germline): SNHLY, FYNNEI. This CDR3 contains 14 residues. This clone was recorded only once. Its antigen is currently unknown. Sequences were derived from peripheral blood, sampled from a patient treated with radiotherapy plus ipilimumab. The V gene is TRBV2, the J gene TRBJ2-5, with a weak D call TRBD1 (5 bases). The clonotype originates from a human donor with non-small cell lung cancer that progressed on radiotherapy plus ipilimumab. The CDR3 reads CPRQTSKDQETQYF. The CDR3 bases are TGTCCGAGACAGACCAGTAAGGATCAAGAGACCCAGTACTTC.